This T cell receptor beta chain is drawn from a study of blood T cell repertoires in COVID-19 (dated by TCRdb to the early 2020s). Study-level background: Collaborator samples came from the United States, Italy and Spain and covered acute and convalescent phases of COVID-19. The prospective study material was composed of cDNA or gDNA derived from T cells, B-cell-depleted T cells, or PBMCs. The dataset comprised deeply sampled blood TCRbeta repertoires from subjects exposed to, actively infected with, or recovered from COVID-19. The repertoires were released in a freely available public database meant as a resource for research on the immune response to SARS-CoV-2. The samples were drawn from the first 160 participants of the ongoing ImmuneRACE study and from about 1,200 subjects provided by 6 global collaborators. Sample metadata almost always included a de-identified subject ID, COVID-19 status, age in years and sex. Where HLA class I and class II types were available, the types were taken from metadata supplied by the sample provider, not from assay-based typing. On the study overall, not on this receptor specifically: The quantity of clinical and demographic metadata differed by source and by participant and was supplied without curation.

The immunoSEQ Assay, a bias-controlled multiplex PCR, was used to amplify TCRbeta CDR3 regions from genomic DNA. The original methods were these. The number of nucleated cells in each sample was estimated from the amplification of reference gene primers within the assay. To quantify the absolute abundance of each unique TCRbeta CDR3 rearrangement, sequence reads were collapsed and filtered. For each sample, productive Simpson clonality was calculated as the square root of Simpson's diversity index across productive rearrangements. TCRdb re-hosts the immuneACCESS table, in-frame sequences only. Its copies lack some clones; in the studies checked, an unresolved V gene accounts for under half of them, and the cause for the rest is not known. V and J calls and clone size follow that table, whereas D and trimming were derived from the DNA. This sample lists over 150,000 clones; approximately 85% were detected once. 2.5% to 3% of the sample is held by the ten biggest clonotypes.

The trim is 0 bases for V and 0 bases for J, with a gap of 9 bases between the germline ends. In the germline V gene, CDR1 corresponds to MGHRA and CDR2 to YSYEKL. CDR3 length: 17 amino acids, cysteine to phenylalanine. The CDR3 DNA has 51 bases and is translated from base 1. One collaborating source in Seattle enrolled patients while the patients were actively infected and followed the patients over time throughout the course of disease. Collaborating institutions collected whole blood in K2EDTA tubes following their own protocols. For TCRbeta analysis, collaborators shipped samples as frozen whole blood, isolated PBMCs, or DNA extracted from either of those sample types. On this clone itself: Its specific antigen is unknown. Base qualities are not at hand, and no much larger clone is one base apart.

The receptor's source is a woman at least 80 years old with COVID-19, enrolled during active disease. The chain links TRBV4-1 with TRBJ1-6; TRBD1 could be the D gene, as 5 bases match. What was sequenced was peripheral blood. The nucleotides are TGCGCCAGCAGCCAAGATTGGGGGGACTCCTATAATTCACCCCTCCACTTT. The resulting protein is CASSQDWGDSYNSPLHF.